These T cell receptor beta chains were read from a single sample in a study of cytotoxic CD8 clonotypes in ibrutinib-treated CLL. Libraries were prepared by immunoSEQ multiplex PCR; TCRdb keeps only in-frame clonotypes and omits some of them. The repertoire holds roughly 100,000 clones, approximately 82% seen once, with 25% to 35% in the top ten. The sequenced sample was PBMCs, obtained after 12 months of ibrutinib treatment. The receptors were sampled from a human donor with chronic lymphocytic leukemia. The CDR3 runs from the conserved cysteine through the conserved F or W. A D gene is named only where the DNA matches it firmly. The size of a clone is reported for some rows only, either as once, few or many, or as a class for expanded clones.

TRBV11-2	-	TRBJ1-2	TRBD1	TGTGCCAGCAGCTCCGGACAGGCCGGGGGCTACACCTTC	CASSSGQAGGYTF
TRBV16	-	TRBJ1-4	-	TGTGCCAGCACCCACGGACAGATAACAACTAATGAAAAACTGTTTTTT	CASTHGQITTNEKLFF
TRBV7-6	-	TRBJ2-5	-	TGTGCCAGCAGCGCAACCGGGACCCAGTACTTC	CASSATGTQYF
TRBV6-1	once	TRBJ1-3	-	TGTGCCAGCCTTCCTGTGGGGATTGGAAACACCATATATTTT	CASLPVGIGNTIYF
TRBV11-2	-	TRBJ1-6	-	TGTGCCAGCAGCTCAGGCAGGGTATCTCTTAATTCACCCCTCCACTTT	CASSSGRVSLNSPLHF
TRBV7-9	once	TRBJ1-6	-	TGTGCCAGCAGCTCCCTCCTTGGGGGCTATAATTCACCCCTCCACTTT	CASSSLLGGYNSPLHF
TRBV10-3	-	TRBJ2-3	-	TGTGCCATCAGTGAGGGGCTACCCACAGATACGCAGTATTTT	CAISEGLPTDTQYF
TRBV2	-	TRBJ1-1	-	TGTGCCAGCACCGGGACCAACACTGAAGCTTTCTTT	CASTGTNTEAFF
TRBV27	once	TRBJ2-1	TRBD2	TGTGCCAGCAAGGCTAGCGGGGGGTTGGGTGAGCAGTTCTTC	CASKASGGLGEQFF
TRBV30	-	TRBJ1-1	-	TGTGCCTGGAGACAGGGAGGGGCTGAAGCTTTCTTT	CAWRQGGAEAFF
TRBV5-1	-	TRBJ1-6	-	TGCGCCAGCAGCTTATCAGGACGAAATTCACCCCTCCACTTT	CASSLSGRNSPLHF
TRBV18	-	TRBJ1-1	-	TGTGCCAGCTCACCACCTGGGGGTCTTAACACTGAAGCTTTCTTT	CASSPPGGLNTEAFF
TRBV4-1	-	TRBJ2-7	-	TGCGCCAGCGGGGTCGGGCGGGGCAGCTCCTACGAGCAGTACTTC	CASGVGRGSSYEQYF
TRBV7-9	once	TRBJ1-4	-	TGTGCCAGCAGCTTAGAGGGTGCAACTAATGAAAAACTGTTTTTT	CASSLEGATNEKLFF
TRBV30	-	TRBJ2-4	-	TGTGCCTGGAGCAGAGGTCAACAAGGGGCCAAAAACATTCAGTACTTC	CAWSRGQQGAKNIQYF
TRBV1	-	TRBJ1-5	-	TGCACCAGCAGCCAAGATTTGAGACAAGCGAGCAATCAGCCCCAGCATTTT	CTSSQDLRQASNQPQHF
TRBV6-1	once	TRBJ2-5	-	TGTGCCAGCAGTGAAGCGTTGGGCCACCCGTACCAAGAGACCCAGTACTTC	CASSEALGHPYQETQYF
TRBV6-1	-	TRBJ2-7	-	TGTGCCAGCTCCTCTACGGGGTACGAGCAGTACTTC	CASSSTGYEQYF
TRBV30	-	TRBJ2-5	-	TGTGCCTGGGGTCCGGGGTACCAAGAGACCCAGTACTTC	CAWGPGYQETQYF
TRBV5-1	-	TRBJ2-5	-	TGCGCCAGCAGCTTTCGACTCCTTGGGCGAGCCAGAGGAGAGACCCAGTACTTC	CASSFRLLGRARGETQYF
TRBV7-3	-	TRBJ1-5	-	TGTGCCAGCAGCCGAACCCTCTCCGGAGGGAGTTATAGCAATCAGCCCCAGCATTTT	CASSRTLSGGSYSNQPQHF
TRBV18	-	TRBJ2-3	TRBD2	TGTGCCAGCTCAACCGGGACTAGCGGGGCTGGGGATACGCAGTATTTT	CASSTGTSGAGDTQYF
TRBV27	-	TRBJ1-2	TRBD1	TGTGCCAGCAGGGGGACCGGGACAGGGATCTATGGCTACACCTTC	CASRGTGTGIYGYTF
TRBV10-3	once	TRBJ1-4	-	TGTGCCATCAGTGAGTTGGTGAATGAAAAACTGTTTTTT	CAISELVNEKLFF
TRBV11-3	once	TRBJ1-1	-	TGTGCCAGCAGCTTAAGTACCCCGGGCACTGAAGCTTTCTTT	CASSLSTPGTEAFF
TRBV21-1	-	TRBJ2-3	-	TGTGCCAGCAGGGACAGGGAGACTAGCACAGATACGCAGTATTTT	CASRDRETSTDTQYF
TRBV6-1	-	TRBJ2-3	-	TGTGCCGGCCACGACACAGATACGCAGTATTTT	CAGHDTDTQYF
TRBV7-2	-	TRBJ2-5	TRBD1	TGTGCCAGCAGCTCGGGACAGGGGCGGCGGGAGACCCAGTACTTC	CASSSGQGRRETQYF
TRBV5-1	few	TRBJ2-2	TRBD1	TGCGCCAGCAGCTCAACGGACAGGGGGACCGGGGAGCTGTTTTTT	CASSSTDRGTGELFF
TRBV6-6	-	TRBJ2-7	-	TGTGCCAGCGGGGGCCAGGACTTCTCCTACGAGCAGTACTTC	CASGGQDFSYEQYF
TRBV7-2	-	TRBJ2-7	-	TGTGCCAGCAGCCCCAGGGGGGGGGCCTACGAGCAGTACTTC	CASSPRGGAYEQYF
TRBV5-4	-	TRBJ1-2	TRBD1	TGTGCCAGCAGCTCCCAGGACAGGCCTTTCTATGGCTACACCTTC	CASSSQDRPFYGYTF
TRBV27	once	TRBJ2-2	TRBD1	TGTGCCAGCAGTTTATGGGACAGGGGGTCCGGGGAGCTGTTTTTT	CASSLWDRGSGELFF
TRBV9	once	TRBJ2-1	TRBD1	TGTGCCAGCACCGGAGGACAGGGAAGAGGGAATGAGCAGTTCTTC	CASTGGQGRGNEQFF
TRBV7-2	-	TRBJ2-5	TRBD2	TGTGCCAGCAGCTTAACTGGCAGAGCGGGGGAAGAGACCCAGTACTTC	CASSLTGRAGEETQYF
TRBV7-9	-	TRBJ2-7	-	TGTGCCAGCAGTTACGGGAGTTCGTACGAGCAGTACTTC	CASSYGSSYEQYF
TRBV28	-	TRBJ2-7	-	TGTGCCAGCAGTCTAGGATGGCTCGAGCAGTACTTC	CASSLGWLEQYF
TRBV4-1	-	TRBJ2-3	TRBD1	TGCGCCAGCAGCCCCGGGATCGACAGGGGGCGGGCAGATACGCAGTATTTT	CASSPGIDRGRADTQYF
TRBV6-6	-	TRBJ1-1	-	TGTGCCAGCAGTACCGAGATGAACACTGAAGCTTTCTTT	CASSTEMNTEAFF
TRBV2	-	TRBJ2-3	-	TGTGCCAGCAGGGGGACCGGGCCAGATACGCAGTATTTT	CASRGTGPDTQYF
TRBV6-5	-	TRBJ1-2	-	TGTGCCAGCAGTTACTTGCAGGGCTATGGCTACACCTTC	CASSYLQGYGYTF
TRBV7-3	-	TRBJ2-2	-	TGTGCCAGCAGCTTAATAGTTAGCAGGGAAGGTGGCGGGGAGCTGTTTTTT	CASSLIVSREGGGELFF
TRBV18	once	TRBJ1-5	-	TGTGCCAGCTCACGGGACAGCAATCAGCCCCAGCATTTT	CASSRDSNQPQHF
TRBV6-1	-	TRBJ1-5	-	TGTGCCAGCAGTGAATTCAATCAGCCCCAGCATTTT	CASSEFNQPQHF
TRBV15	-	TRBJ1-4	TRBD1	TGTGCCACCAGCAAACTCCGGGACAGGGAAGCCCGTTATAGAGTTGCAACTAATGAAAAACTGTTTTTT	CATSKLRDREARYRVATNEKLFF
TRBV25-1	-	TRBJ1-6	-	TGTGCCAGCAGCGCGACCCAGTATTCCCTCCACTTT	CASSATQYSLHF
TRBV2	few	TRBJ2-7	-	TGTGCCAGCAGTGACTACGAGCAGTACTTC	CASSDYEQYF
TRBV28	few	TRBJ2-3	-	TGTGCCAGCAGCTTTGAGCAACCTCGTACAGATACGCAGTATTTT	CASSFEQPRTDTQYF
TRBV23-1	-	TRBJ1-2	-	TGCGCCAGCAGTCAAGAGGAGGGACTCTATGGCTACACCTTC	CASSQEEGLYGYTF
TRBV5-1	once	TRBJ2-1	TRBD1	TGCGCCAGCAGCTTGGGCGATACAGGGGCGGTGGGGCAGTTCTTC	CASSLGDTGAVGQFF
TRBV4-1	once	TRBJ2-3	-	TGCGCCAGCAGCCAACTCAGGAGTCCCCCGTCCACAGATACGCAGTATTTT	CASSQLRSPPSTDTQYF
TRBV7-8	-	TRBJ2-3	-	TGTGCCAGCAGCCGAGGGTACTCAGATACGCAGTATTTT	CASSRGYSDTQYF
TRBV29-1	-	TRBJ2-1	TRBD2	TGCAGCGTGATCCCCTGGCCGGGACTAGCAGGGAATGAGCAGTTCTTC	CSVIPWPGLAGNEQFF
TRBV5-1	-	TRBJ2-3	TRBD1	TGCGCCAGCAGCCCACAGGGGGCGAGTGGCACAGATACGCAGTATTTT	CASSPQGASGTDTQYF
TRBV19	-	TRBJ2-3	TRBD2	TGTGCCAGTAGTTCAGGCGGGGGGGCATATACGCAGTATTTT	CASSSGGGAYTQYF
TRBV25-1	-	TRBJ1-2	TRBD1	TGTGCCAGCAGTGAGAGACAGGGAGTCGGTGGCTACACCTTC	CASSERQGVGGYTF
TRBV9	-	TRBJ2-7	-	TGTGCCAGCAGCGTCCACGGGACGGGAACCTACGAGCAGTACTTC	CASSVHGTGTYEQYF
TRBV7-8	-	TRBJ1-4	TRBD1	TGTGCCAGCAGCTTATTGGGACAGGGGAATGAAAAACTGTTTTTT	CASSLLGQGNEKLFF
TRBV6-5	-	TRBJ1-2	-	TGTGCCAGCAGCCCTAACTCGCTCTATGGCTACACCTTC	CASSPNSLYGYTF